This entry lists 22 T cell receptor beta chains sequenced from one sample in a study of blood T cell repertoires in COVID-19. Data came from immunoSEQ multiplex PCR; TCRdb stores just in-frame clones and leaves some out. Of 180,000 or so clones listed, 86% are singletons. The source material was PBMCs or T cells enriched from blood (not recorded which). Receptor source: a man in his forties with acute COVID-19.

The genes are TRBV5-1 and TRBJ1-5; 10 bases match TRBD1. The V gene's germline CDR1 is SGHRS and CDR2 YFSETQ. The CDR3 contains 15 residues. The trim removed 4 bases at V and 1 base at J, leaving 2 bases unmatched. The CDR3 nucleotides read TGCGCCAGCAGCCTGGGACAGGGGAGCAATCAGCCCCAGCATTTT. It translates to CASSLGQGSNQPQHF.

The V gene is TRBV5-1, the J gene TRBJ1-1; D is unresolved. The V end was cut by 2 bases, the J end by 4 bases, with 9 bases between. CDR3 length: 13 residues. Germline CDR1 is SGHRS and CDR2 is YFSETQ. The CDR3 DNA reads TGCGCCAGCAGCTTCTCCGGGAGCACTGAAGCTTTCTTT. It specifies CASSFSGSTEAFF.

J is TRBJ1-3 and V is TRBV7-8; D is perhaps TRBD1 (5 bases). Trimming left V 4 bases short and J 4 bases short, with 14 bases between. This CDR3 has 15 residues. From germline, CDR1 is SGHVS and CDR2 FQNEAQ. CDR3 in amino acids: CASSSGFSDGNTIYF. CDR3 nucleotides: TGTGCCAGCAGCTCAGGGTTCTCCGACGGAAACACCATATATTTT.

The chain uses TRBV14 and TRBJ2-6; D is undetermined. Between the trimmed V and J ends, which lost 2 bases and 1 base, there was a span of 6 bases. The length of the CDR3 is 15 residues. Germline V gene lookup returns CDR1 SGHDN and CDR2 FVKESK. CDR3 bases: TGTGCCAGCAGCCAATTTAATTCTGGGGCCAACGTCCTGACTTTC. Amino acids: CASSQFNSGANVLTF.

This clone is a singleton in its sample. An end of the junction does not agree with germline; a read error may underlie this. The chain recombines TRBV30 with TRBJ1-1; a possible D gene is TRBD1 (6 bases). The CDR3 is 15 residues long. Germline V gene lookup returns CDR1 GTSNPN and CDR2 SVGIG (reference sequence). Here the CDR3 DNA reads TGTGCCTGGACCCTAGACCCCCGGGGGGGGGCGACGGTTTTGTTT. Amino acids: CAWTLDPRGGATVLF. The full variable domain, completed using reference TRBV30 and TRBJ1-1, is SQTIHQWPATLVQPVGSPLSLECTVEGTSNPNLYWYRQAAGRGLQLLFYSVGIGQISSEVPQNLSASRPQDRQFILSSKKLLLSDSGFYLCAWTLDPRGGATVLFGQGTRLTVV.

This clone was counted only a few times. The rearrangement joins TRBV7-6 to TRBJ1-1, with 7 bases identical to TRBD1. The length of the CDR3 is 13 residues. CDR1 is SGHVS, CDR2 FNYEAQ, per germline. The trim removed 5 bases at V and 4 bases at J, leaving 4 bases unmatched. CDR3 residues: CASSMTGRTEAFF. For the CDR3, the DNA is TGTGCCAGCAGCATGACAGGGCGCACTGAAGCTTTCTTT.

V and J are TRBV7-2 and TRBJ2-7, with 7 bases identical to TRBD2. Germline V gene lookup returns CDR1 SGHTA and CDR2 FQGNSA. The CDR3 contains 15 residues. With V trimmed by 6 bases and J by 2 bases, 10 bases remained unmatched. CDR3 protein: CASSSEGSGPYEQYF. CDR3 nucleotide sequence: TGTGCCAGCAGTTCGGAGGGTAGCGGGCCCTACGAGCAGTACTTC.

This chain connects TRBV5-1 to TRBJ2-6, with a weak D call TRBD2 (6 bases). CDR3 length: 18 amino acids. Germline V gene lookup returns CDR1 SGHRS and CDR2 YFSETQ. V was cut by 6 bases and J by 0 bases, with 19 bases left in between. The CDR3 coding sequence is TGCGCCAGCACGCGGGACGGCGGTACGTTCTCTGGGGCCAACGTCCTGACTTTC. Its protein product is CASTRDGGTFSGANVLTF. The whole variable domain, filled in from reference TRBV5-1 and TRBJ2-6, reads KAGVTQTPRYLIKTRGQQVTLSCSPISGHRSVSWYQQTPGQGLQFLFEYFSETQRNKGNFPGRFSGRQFSNSRSEMNVSTLELGDSALYLCASTRDGGTFSGANVLTFGAGSRLTVL.

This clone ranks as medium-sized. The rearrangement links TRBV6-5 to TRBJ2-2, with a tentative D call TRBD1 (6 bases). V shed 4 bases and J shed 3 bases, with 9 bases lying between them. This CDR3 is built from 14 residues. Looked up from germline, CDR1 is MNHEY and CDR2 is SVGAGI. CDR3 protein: CASSSGHDTGELFF. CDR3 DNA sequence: TGTGCCAGCAGTTCGGGACACGACACCGGGGAGCTGTTTTTT.

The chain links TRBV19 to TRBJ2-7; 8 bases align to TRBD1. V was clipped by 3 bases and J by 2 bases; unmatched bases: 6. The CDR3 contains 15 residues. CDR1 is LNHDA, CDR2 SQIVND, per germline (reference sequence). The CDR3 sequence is CASSIKDRGPYEQYF. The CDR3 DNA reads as TGTGCCAGTAGTATCAAAGACAGGGGACCCTACGAGCAGTACTTC.

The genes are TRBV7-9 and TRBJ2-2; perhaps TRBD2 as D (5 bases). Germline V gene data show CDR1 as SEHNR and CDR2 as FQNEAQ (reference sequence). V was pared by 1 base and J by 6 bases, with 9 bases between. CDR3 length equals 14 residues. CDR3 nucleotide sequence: TGTGCCAGCAGCTTAGGGTGGGGAGCCGGGGAGCTGTTTTTT. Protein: CASSLGWGAGELFF.

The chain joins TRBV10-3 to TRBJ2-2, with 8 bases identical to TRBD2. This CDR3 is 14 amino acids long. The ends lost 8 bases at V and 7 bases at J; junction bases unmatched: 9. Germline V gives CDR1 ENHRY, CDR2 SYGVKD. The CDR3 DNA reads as TGTGCCATCCAGCGGGAGAGAGAGGGCGGGGAGCTGTTTTTT. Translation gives CAIQREREGGELFF.

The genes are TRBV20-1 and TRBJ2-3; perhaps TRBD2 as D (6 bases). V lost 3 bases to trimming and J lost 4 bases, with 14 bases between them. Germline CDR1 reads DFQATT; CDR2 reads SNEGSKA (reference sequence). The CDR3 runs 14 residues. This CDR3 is CSASMPGVADTQYF. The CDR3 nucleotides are TGCAGTGCTAGTATGCCGGGAGTGGCAGATACGCAGTATTTT.

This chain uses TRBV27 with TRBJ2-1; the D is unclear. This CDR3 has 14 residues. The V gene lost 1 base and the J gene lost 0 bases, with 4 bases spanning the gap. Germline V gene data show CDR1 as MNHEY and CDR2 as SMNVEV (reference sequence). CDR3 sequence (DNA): TGTGCCAGCAGTTTATTGAGCTCCTACAATGAGCAGTTCTTC. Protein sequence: CASSLLSSYNEQFF.

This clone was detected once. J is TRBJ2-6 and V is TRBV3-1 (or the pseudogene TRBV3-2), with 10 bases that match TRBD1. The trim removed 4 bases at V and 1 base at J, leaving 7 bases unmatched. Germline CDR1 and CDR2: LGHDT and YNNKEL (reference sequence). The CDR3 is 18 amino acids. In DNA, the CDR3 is TGTGCCAGCAGCCTCGGGACAGGGGCAAGGTCTGGGGCCAACGTCCTGACTTTC. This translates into CASSLGTGARSGANVLTF.

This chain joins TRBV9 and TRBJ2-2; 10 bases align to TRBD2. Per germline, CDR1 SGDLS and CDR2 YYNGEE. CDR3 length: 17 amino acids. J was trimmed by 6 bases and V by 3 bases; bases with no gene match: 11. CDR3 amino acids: CASSGTALAGAAGELFF. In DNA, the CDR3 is TGTGCCAGCAGCGGGACCGCGCTAGCGGGAGCCGCCGGGGAGCTGTTTTTT.

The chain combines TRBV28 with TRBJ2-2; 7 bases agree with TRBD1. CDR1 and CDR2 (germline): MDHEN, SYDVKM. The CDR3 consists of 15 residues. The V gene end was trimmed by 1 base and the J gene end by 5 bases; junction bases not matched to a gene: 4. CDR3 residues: CASSLSPQGTGELFF. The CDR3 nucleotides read TGTGCCAGCAGTTTATCCCCACAGGGGACCGGGGAGCTGTTTTTT.

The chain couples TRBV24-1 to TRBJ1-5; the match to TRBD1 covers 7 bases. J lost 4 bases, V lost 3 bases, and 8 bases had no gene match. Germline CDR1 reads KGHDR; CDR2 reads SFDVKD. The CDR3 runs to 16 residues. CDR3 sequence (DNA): TGTGCCACCAGTGATGCCGACAGGGTAGGGAATCAGCCCCAGCATTTT. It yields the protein CATSDADRVGNQPQHF.

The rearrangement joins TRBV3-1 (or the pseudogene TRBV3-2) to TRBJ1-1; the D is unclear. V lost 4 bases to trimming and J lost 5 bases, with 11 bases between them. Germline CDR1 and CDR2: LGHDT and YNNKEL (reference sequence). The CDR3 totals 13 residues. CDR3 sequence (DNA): TGTGCCAGCAGCCCGGGGATGACTACTGAAGCTTTCTTT. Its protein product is CASSPGMTTEAFF.

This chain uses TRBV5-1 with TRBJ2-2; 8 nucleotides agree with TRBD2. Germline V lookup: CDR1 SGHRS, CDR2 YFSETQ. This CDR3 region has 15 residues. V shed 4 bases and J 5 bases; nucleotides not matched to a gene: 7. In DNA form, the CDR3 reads TGCGCCAGCAGCCTCGGGACGGGGGGGACCGGGGAGCTGTTTTTT. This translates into CASSLGTGGTGELFF.

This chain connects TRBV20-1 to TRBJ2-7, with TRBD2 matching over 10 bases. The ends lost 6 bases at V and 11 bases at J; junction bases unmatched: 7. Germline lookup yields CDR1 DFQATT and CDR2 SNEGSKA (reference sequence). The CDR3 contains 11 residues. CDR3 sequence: CSASSGGGEYF. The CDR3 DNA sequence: TGCAGTGCATCAAGCGGGGGGGGAGAGTACTTC.

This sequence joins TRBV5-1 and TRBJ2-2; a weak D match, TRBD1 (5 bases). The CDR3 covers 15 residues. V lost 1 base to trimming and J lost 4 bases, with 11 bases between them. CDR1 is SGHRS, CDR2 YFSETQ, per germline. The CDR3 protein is CASSLSTQGTGELFF. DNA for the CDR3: TGCGCCAGCAGCTTGAGTACCCAGGGCACCGGGGAGCTGTTTTTT.